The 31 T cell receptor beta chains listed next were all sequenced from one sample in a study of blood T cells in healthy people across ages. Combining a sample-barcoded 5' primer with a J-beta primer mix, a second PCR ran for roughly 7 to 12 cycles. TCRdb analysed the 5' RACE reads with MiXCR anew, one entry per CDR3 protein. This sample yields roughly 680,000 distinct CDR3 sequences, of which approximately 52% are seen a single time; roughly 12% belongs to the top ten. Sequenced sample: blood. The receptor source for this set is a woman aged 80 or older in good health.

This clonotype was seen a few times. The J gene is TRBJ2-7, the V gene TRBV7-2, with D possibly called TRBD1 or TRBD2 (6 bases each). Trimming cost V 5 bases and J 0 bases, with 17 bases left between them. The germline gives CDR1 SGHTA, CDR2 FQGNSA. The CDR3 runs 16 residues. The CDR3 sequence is CASSHRGRGSSYEQYF. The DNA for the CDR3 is TGTGCCAGCAGCCACCGGGGGCGGGGAAGCTCCTACGAGCAGTACTTC.

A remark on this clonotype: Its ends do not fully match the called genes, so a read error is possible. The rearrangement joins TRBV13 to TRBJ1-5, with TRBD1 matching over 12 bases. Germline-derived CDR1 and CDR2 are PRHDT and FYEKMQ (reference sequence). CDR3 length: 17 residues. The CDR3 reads CASSLGTGGFGNQPQHF. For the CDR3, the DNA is TGTGCCAGCAGCCTAGGGACAGGGGGCTTTGGCAATCAGCCCCAGCATTTT.

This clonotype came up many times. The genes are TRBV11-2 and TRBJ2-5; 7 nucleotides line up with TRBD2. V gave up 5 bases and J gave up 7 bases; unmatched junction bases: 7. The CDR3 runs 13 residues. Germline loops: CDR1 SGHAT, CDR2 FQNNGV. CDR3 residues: CASSQRLAGTQYF. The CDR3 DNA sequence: TGTGCCAGCAGCCAAAGACTAGCCGGGACCCAGTACTTC.

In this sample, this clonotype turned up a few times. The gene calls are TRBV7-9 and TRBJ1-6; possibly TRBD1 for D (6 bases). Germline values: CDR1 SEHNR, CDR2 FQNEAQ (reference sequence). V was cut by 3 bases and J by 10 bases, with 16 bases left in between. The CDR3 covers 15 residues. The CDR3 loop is CASSFSGQSTSPLHF. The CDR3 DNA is TGTGCCAGCAGCTTTTCGGGACAATCGACCTCACCCCTCCACTTT.

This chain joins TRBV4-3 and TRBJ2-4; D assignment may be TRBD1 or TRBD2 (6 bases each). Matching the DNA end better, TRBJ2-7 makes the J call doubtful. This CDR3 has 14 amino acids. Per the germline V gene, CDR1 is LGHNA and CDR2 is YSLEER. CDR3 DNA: TGCGCCAGCAGCCAAGTGGTAAGGGGGGCCGAGCAGTACTTC. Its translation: CASSQVVRGAEQYF.

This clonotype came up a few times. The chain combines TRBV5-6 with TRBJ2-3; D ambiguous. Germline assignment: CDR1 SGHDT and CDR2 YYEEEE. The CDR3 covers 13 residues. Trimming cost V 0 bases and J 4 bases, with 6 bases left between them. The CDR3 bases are TGTGCCAGCAGCTTGGGCGACTCAGATACGCAGTATTTT. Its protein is CASSLGDSDTQYF.

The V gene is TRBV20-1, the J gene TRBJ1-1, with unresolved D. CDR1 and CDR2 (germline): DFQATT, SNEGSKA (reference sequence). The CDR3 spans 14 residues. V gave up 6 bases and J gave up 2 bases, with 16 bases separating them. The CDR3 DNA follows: TGCAGTGCCTCACAAAGGACGGCCAACACTGAAGCTTTCTTT. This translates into CSASQRTANTEAFF.

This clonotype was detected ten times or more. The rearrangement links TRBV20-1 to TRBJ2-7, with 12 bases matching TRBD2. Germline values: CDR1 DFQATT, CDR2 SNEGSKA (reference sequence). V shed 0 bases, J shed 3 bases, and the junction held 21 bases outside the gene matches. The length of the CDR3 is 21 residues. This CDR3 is CSARDLIQDKSRLAGDYEQYF. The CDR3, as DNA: TGCAGTGCTAGAGATCTCATACAGGATAAATCCCGACTAGCGGGAGACTACGAGCAGTACTTC.

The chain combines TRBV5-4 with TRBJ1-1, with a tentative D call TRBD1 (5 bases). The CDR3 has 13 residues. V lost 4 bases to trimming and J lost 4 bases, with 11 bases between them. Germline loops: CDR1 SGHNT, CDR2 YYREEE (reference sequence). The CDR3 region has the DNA TGTGCCAGCAGCGACATAACAGGCACTGAAGCTTTCTTT. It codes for CASSDITGTEAFF.

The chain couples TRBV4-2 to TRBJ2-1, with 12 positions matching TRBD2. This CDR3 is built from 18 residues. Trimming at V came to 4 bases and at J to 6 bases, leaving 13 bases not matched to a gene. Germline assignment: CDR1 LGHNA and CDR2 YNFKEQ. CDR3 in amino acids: CASSRATFVLAGGNEQFF. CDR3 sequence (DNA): TGTGCCAGCAGCCGGGCGACCTTCGTACTAGCGGGGGGCAATGAGCAGTTCTTC.

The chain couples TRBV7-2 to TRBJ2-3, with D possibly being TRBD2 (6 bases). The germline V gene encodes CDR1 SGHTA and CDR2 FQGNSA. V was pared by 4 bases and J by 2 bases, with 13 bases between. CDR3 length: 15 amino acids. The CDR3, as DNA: TGTGCCAGCAGCTCCCGTGCGGGGCCCACAGATACGCAGTATTTT. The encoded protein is CASSSRAGPTDTQYF.

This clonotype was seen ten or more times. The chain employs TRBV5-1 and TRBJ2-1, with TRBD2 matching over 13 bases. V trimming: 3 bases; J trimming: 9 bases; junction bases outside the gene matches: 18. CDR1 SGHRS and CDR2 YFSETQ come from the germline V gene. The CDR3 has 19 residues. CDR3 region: CASSSSYHRGLAGLTEQFF. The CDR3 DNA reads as TGCGCCAGCAGCTCCAGTTATCATAGGGGACTAGCGGGATTAACTGAGCAGTTCTTC.

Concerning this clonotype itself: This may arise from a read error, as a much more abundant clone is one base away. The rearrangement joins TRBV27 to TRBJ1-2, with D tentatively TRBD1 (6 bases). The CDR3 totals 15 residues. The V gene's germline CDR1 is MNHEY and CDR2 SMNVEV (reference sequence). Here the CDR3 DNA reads TGTGCCAGCAGACTGAAAACACAGGGCGTCTATGGCAACACCTTC. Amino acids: CASRLKTQGVYGNTF.

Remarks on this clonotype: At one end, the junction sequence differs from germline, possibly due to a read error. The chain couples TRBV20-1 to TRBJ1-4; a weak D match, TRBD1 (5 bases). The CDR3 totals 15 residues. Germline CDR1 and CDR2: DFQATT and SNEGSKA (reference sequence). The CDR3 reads CSARRDARLYEKPFF. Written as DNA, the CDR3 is TGCAGTGCTCGTAGGGACGCTCGGCTGTATGAAAAACCGTTTTTT.

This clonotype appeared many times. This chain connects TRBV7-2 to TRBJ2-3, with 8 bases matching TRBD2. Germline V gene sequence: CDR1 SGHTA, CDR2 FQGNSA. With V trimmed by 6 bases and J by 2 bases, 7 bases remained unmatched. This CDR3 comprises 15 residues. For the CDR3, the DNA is TGTGCCAGCAGTTTTAGACTAGCGTTCACAGATACGCAGTATTTT. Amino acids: CASSFRLAFTDTQYF.

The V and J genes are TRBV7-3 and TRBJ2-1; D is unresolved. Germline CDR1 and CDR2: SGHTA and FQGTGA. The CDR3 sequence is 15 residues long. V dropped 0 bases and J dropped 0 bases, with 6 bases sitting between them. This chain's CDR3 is CASSLTVSSYNEQFF. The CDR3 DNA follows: TGTGCCAGCAGCTTAACAGTAAGCTCCTACAATGAGCAGTTCTTC.

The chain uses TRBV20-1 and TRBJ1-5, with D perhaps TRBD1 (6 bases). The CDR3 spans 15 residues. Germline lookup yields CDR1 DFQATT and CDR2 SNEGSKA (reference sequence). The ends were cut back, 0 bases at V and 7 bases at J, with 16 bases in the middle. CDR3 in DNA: TGCAGTGCTAGAGAGGCGTCAGGGGAAGACCAGCCCCAGCATTTT. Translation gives CSAREASGEDQPQHF.

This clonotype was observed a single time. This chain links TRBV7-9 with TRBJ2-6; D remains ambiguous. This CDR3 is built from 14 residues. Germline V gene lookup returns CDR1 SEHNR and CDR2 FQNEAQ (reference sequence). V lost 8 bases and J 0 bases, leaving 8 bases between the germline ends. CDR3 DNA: TGTGCCAGCGTCCTCTCCTCTGGGGCCAACGTCCTGACTTTC. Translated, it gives CASVLSSGANVLTF.

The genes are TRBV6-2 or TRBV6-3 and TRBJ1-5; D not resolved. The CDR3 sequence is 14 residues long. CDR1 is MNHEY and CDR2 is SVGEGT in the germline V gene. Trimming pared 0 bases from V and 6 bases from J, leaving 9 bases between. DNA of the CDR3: TGTGCCAGCAGTTACTCCCAGGTCACTCAGCCCCAGCATTTT. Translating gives CASSYSQVTQPQHF.

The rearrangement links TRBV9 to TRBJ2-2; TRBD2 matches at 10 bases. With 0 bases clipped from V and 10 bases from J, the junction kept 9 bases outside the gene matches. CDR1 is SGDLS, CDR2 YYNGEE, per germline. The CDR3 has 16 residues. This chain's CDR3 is CASSVESPSGGAELFF. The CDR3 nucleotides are TGTGCCAGCAGCGTAGAAAGTCCTAGCGGGGGCGCGGAGCTGTTTTTT.

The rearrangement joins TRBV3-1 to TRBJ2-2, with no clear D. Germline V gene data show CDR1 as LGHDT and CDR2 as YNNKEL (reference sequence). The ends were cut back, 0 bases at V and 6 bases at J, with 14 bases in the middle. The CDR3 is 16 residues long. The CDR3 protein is CASSQDLGSLAGELFF. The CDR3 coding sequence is TGTGCCAGCAGCCAAGACCTGGGTAGTTTGGCCGGGGAGCTGTTTTTT.

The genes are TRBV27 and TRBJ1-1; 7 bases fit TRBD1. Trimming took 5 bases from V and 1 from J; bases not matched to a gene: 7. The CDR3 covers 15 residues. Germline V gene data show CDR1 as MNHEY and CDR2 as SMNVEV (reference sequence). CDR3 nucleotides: TGTGCCAGCAGTCGGCGGGGACAGCCGAACACTGAAGCTTTCTTT. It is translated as CASSRRGQPNTEAFF.

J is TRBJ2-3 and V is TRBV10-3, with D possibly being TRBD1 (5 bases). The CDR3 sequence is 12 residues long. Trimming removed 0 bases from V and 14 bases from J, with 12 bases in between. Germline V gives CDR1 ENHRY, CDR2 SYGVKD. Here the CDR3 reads CAISESLGASYF. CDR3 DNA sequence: TGTGCCATCAGTGAGTCTTTAGGGGCTTCGTATTTT.

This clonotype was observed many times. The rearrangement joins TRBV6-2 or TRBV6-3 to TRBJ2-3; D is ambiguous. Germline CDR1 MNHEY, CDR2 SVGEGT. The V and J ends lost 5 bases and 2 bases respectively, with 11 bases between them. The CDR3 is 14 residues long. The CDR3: CASSPPGTTDTQYF. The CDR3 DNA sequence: TGTGCCAGCAGTCCTCCAGGAACCACAGATACGCAGTATTTT.

The CDR3 region has the DNA TGTGCCAGCAGCCAATGGGGACAGGGCTACGAGCAGTACTTC. This gives the protein CASSQWGQGYEQYF. The rearrangement uses TRBV16 and TRBJ2-7, with 9 bases fitting TRBD1. The germline CDR1 and CDR2 sequences are KGHSY and FQNENV. V was clipped by 1 base and J by 3 bases; unmatched bases: 1. The CDR3 length is 14 residues.

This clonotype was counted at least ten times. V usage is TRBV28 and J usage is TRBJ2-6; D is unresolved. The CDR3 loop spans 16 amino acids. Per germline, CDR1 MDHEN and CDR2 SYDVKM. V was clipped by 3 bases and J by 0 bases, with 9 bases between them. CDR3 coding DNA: TGTGCCAGCAGTTTGATAAGGATCTCTGGGGCCAACGTCCTGACTTTC. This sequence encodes CASSLIRISGANVLTF.

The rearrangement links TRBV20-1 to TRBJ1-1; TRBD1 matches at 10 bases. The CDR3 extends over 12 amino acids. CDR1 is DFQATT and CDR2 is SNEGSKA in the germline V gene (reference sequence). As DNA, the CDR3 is TGCAGGCACGGGGGACAGGGGACTGAAGCTTTCTTT. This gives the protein CRHGGQGTEAFF.

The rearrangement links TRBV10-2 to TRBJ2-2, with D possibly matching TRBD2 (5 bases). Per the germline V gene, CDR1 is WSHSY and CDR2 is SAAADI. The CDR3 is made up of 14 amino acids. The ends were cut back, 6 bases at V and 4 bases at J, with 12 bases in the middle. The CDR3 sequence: CASSFEGSTGELFF. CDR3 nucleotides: TGCGCCAGCAGCTTCGAGGGTTCCACCGGGGAGCTGTTTTTT.

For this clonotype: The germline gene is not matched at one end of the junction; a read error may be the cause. CDR3: CAGSFSGTRETQYF. Here the CDR3 DNA reads TGCGCCGGCAGCTTTTCGGGGACCCGAGAGACCCAGTACTTC. This chain connects TRBV5-1 to TRBJ2-7; D is possibly TRBD1 or TRBD2 (5 bases each). The better agreement between TRBJ2-5 and the DNA end casts doubt on the J call. CDR3 length: 14 amino acids. The germline V gene has CDR1 SGHRS and CDR2 YFSETQ.

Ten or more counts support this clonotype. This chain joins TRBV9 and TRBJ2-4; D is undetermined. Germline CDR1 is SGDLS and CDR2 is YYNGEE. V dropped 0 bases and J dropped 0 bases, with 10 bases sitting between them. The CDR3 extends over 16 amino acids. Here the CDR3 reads CASSVGPSLAKNIQYF. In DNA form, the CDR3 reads TGTGCCAGCAGCGTAGGTCCTTCTCTAGCCAAAAACATTCAGTACTTC.

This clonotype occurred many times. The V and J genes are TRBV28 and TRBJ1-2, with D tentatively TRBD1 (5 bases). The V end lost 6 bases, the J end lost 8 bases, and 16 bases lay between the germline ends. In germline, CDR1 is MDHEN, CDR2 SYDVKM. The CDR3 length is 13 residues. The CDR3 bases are TGTGCCAGCAGCTCTGGACAAACCCGGGGCTACACCTTC. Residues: CASSSGQTRGYTF.